Here is one T cell receptor (beta chain) with its context. This study enrolled people aged 18 to 89 from roughly 24 US geographic areas. The data belong to a study of blood T cell repertoires in COVID-19. The overall study: From the United States, Italy and Spain came samples of acute and convalescent COVID-19. From T cells, B-cell-depleted T cells, or PBMCs came the material, which was cDNA or gDNA.

Using immunoSEQ multiplex PCR, the repertoire was profiled, and TCRdb retains in-frame clones only, with some absent. The sample has some 220,000 clones, about nine tenths seen once; the top ten hold about 4%. Germline V gene sequence: CDR1 GTSNPN, CDR2 SVGIG (reference sequence). V was clipped by 3 bases and J by 7 bases; unmatched bases: 11. The CDR3 totals 15 residues. The sample consisted of PBMCs or T cells enriched from blood (not recorded which). The TCR sequence derives from a woman aged 40 to 55 with acute COVID-19. This rearrangement joins TRBV30 to TRBJ1-4; 7 bases agree with TRBD1. The CDR3: CAWRGSERGPEKLFF. CDR3 nucleotides: TGTGCCTGGAGGGGATCGGAGAGGGGGCCTGAAAAACTGTTTTTT.